The 24 T cell receptor beta chains reported below all come from one sample, sequenced in a study of cytomegalovirus exposure and HLA in healthy donors. Clones were sequenced by immunoSEQ multiplex PCR, and TCRdb holds only the in-frame ones, with some missing. The data show 300,000 to 450,000 clones, 86% seen once. The material sequenced was PBMCs. The receptors stem from a woman between 18 and 29 years old in good health and CMV-seronegative.

The V call is TRBV27, the J call TRBJ2-2, with TRBD1 matching 10 bases. Germline trimming cut 0 bases from V and 3 bases from J; bases unmatched to any gene: 10. The CDR3 sequence is 19 residues long. Per the germline V gene, CDR1 is MNHEY and CDR2 is SMNVEV (reference sequence). The CDR3 sequence: CASSLSWLGGTGDTGELFF. The DNA of the CDR3 is TGTGCCAGCAGTTTATCTTGGTTGGGCGGGACAGGGGACACCGGGGAGCTGTTTTTT.

V gene TRBV29-1 combines with J gene TRBJ2-2; 10 bases align to TRBD1. With V trimmed by 4 bases and J by 4 bases, 3 bases remained unmatched. CDR1 is SQVTM, CDR2 ANQGSEA, per germline. CDR3 length: 14 residues. The CDR3 DNA follows: TGCAGCGTTGCCCGACAGGGGGCCACCGGGGAGCTGTTTTTT. Translated: CSVARQGATGELFF.

The chain recombines TRBV28 with TRBJ1-3, with unresolved D. The CDR3 is 17 residues long. Trimming stripped 6 bases from V and 0 bases from J, with 18 bases between. Per germline, CDR1 MDHEN and CDR2 SYDVKM. The CDR3 loop reads CASSHELELSSGNTIYF. CDR3 nucleotides: TGTGCCAGCAGCCATGAACTGGAGCTAAGCTCTGGAAACACCATATATTTT. The full variable domain, completed using reference TRBV28 and TRBJ1-3, is DVKVTQSSRYLVKRTGEKVFLECVQDMDHENMFWYRQDPGLGLRLIYFSYDVKMKEKGDIPEGYSVSREKKERFSLILESASTNQTSMYLCASSHELELSSGNTIYFGEGSWLTVV.

The chain has TRBV19 and TRBJ2-7; D is perhaps TRBD2 (6 bases). Germline CDR1 reads LNHDA; CDR2 reads SQIVND (reference sequence). CDR3 length: 14 amino acids. The germline V and J ends were trimmed by 10 bases and 4 bases, with 20 bases remaining between them. The CDR3 DNA is TGTGCCACTAAGGACGGCGGGAATACGTACGAGCAGTACTTC. This gives the protein CATKDGGNTYEQYF.

This clone was seen a few times. V usage is TRBV11-2 and J usage is TRBJ2-7; 12 nucleotides agree with TRBD2. In germline, CDR1 is SGHAT, CDR2 FQNNGV. The V gene end was trimmed by 5 bases and the J gene end by 4 bases; junction bases not matched to a gene: 3. CDR3 length equals 14 residues. The CDR3 here is CASSRTSGNYEQYF. In DNA form, the CDR3 reads TGTGCCAGCAGCCGGACTAGCGGGAATTACGAGCAGTACTTC. Variable domain in full (rest from reference TRBV11-2 and TRBJ2-7): EAGVAQSPRYKIIEKRQSVAFWCNPISGHATLYWYQQILGQGPKLLIQFQNNGVVDDSQLPKDRFSAERLKGVDSTLKIQPAKLEDSAVYLCASSRTSGNYEQYFGPGTRLTVT.

J is TRBJ2-6 and V is TRBV6-4; possible D gene TRBD1, 6 bases. This CDR3 has 16 amino acids. Germline CDR1 MRHNA, CDR2 SNTAGT. V shed 2 bases and J shed 0 bases, with 8 bases lying between them. The CDR3 protein is CASSDTGLSGANVLTF. CDR3 nucleotides: TGTGCCAGCAGTGACACAGGGCTCTCTGGGGCCAACGTCCTGACTTTC.

CDR3 region: CASSGQGYEQYF. CDR3 DNA sequence: TGTGCCAGCAGTGGGCAGGGCTACGAGCAGTACTTC. The chain combines TRBV2 with TRBJ2-7, with D perhaps TRBD1 (5 bases). The V and J ends lost 4 bases and 3 bases respectively, with 7 bases between them. The length of the CDR3 is 12 residues. Germline assignment: CDR1 SNHLY and CDR2 FYNNEI.

The genes are TRBV5-1 and TRBJ1-1, with 7 bases aligning to TRBD1. The germline V gene encodes CDR1 SGHRS and CDR2 YFSETQ. This CDR3 is 14 amino acids long. The ends lost 0 bases at V and 6 bases at J; junction bases unmatched: 5. The CDR3 reads CASSLDRGMSEAFF. CDR3 in DNA: TGCGCCAGCAGCTTGGACAGGGGAATGTCTGAAGCTTTCTTT.

The chain recombines TRBV28 with TRBJ1-2; 8 nucleotides match TRBD1. The V segment lost 3 bases and the J segment 1 base; nucleotides outside the gene matches: 7. Germline values: CDR1 MDHEN, CDR2 SYDVKM. This CDR3 region has 16 residues. The CDR3 sequence is CASSFSAGGNNYGYTF. DNA for the CDR3: TGTGCCAGCAGTTTTTCAGCAGGGGGCAATAACTATGGCTACACCTTC.

The chain joins TRBV7-8 to TRBJ1-5, with D perhaps matching TRBD1 (6 bases). Germline V CDR1 and CDR2: SGHVS, FQNEAQ. CDR3 length equals 13 residues. Trimming removed 5 bases from V and 7 bases from J, with 12 bases in between. The CDR3 sequence: CASSPGQGQPQHF. DNA for the CDR3: TGTGCCAGCAGCCCAGGGCAGGGGCAGCCCCAGCATTTT. Filled out from reference TRBV7-8 and TRBJ1-5, the complete variable domain reads GAGVSQSPRYKVAKRGQDVALRCDPISGHVSLFWYQQALGQGPEFLTYFQNEAQLDKSGLPSDRFFAERPEGSVSTLKIQRTQQEDSAVYLCASSPGQGQPQHFGDGTRLSIL.

This chain uses TRBV6-5 with TRBJ2-7, with D possibly TRBD1 on 6 matching bases. The CDR3 runs 14 residues. Trimming pared 5 bases from V and 5 bases from J, leaving 16 bases between. CDR1 MNHEY and CDR2 SVGAGI come from the germline V gene. CDR3 nucleotides: TGTGCCAGCAGTACAGGGTGGGGGAAGGACGAGCAGTACTTC. Encoded protein: CASSTGWGKDEQYF.

This chain's CDR3 is CASSSPGTSVTDTQYF. Written as DNA, the CDR3 is TGTGCCAGCAGTTCCCCCGGGACTAGCGTTACAGATACGCAGTATTTT. The chain joins TRBV28 to TRBJ2-3, with 10 nucleotides matching TRBD2. The length of the CDR3 is 16 residues. V was clipped by 4 bases and J by 3 bases; unmatched bases: 7. Germline CDR1 MDHEN, CDR2 SYDVKM.

This chain uses TRBV5-6 with TRBJ2-2, with no clear D. Trimming removed 3 bases from V and 1 base from J, with 7 bases in between. CDR3 length: 14 amino acids. Germline V gene sequence: CDR1 SGHDT, CDR2 YYEEEE. CDR3 bases: TGTGCCAGCAGCTACAGACAGAACACCGGGGAGCTGTTTTTT. Translation: CASSYRQNTGELFF.

CDR3 residues: CASSRPGDPYEQYF. The CDR3 DNA sequence: TGTGCCAGCAGCCGACCAGGGGACCCCTACGAGCAGTACTTC. The V gene is TRBV6-6, the J gene TRBJ2-7; possible D gene TRBD1, 6 bases. V was pared by 6 bases and J by 2 bases, with 14 bases between. Germline CDR1 is MNHNY and CDR2 is SVGAGI (reference sequence). CDR3 size: 14 residues.

The chain is built from TRBV28 and TRBJ2-7, with 11 bases matching TRBD1. With 4 bases clipped from V and 1 base from J, the junction kept 6 bases outside the gene matches. The CDR3 has 16 residues. Germline CDR1 and CDR2: MDHEN and SYDVKM. The CDR3 region is CASSSPGTGGSYEQYF. The DNA of the CDR3 is TGTGCCAGCAGTTCTCCCGGGACAGGGGGATCCTACGAGCAGTACTTC.

The table lists this clone with a few counts. This chain connects TRBV25-1 to TRBJ2-7; TRBD2 matches at 10 bases. V trimming: 3 bases; J trimming: 5 bases; junction bases outside the gene matches: 4. CDR1 is MGHDK, CDR2 SYGVNS, per germline. CDR3 length equals 14 residues. CDR3 bases: TGTGCCAGCAGTGAGGGCCTAGCGGGAGACGAGCAGTACTTC. Translation: CASSEGLAGDEQYF.

The J gene is TRBJ1-2, the V gene TRBV30, with D possibly being TRBD1 (5 bases). There are 12 residues in the CDR3. Trimming stripped 7 bases from V and 1 base from J, with 10 bases between. The germline V gene encodes CDR1 GTSNPN and CDR2 SVGIG (reference sequence). The CDR3 DNA follows: TGTGCCTACACTCAGGGTAACTATGGCTACACCTTC. Residues: CAYTQGNYGYTF.

The chain recombines TRBV2 with TRBJ1-3; TRBD1 matches 9 bases. This CDR3 region has 14 residues. With V trimmed by 7 bases and J by 2 bases, 3 bases remained unmatched. Germline-derived CDR1 and CDR2 are SNHLY and FYNNEI. The CDR3 spells CASIGTGTGNTIYF. DNA of the CDR3: TGTGCCAGCATCGGGACAGGGACTGGAAACACCATATATTTT.

The V gene is TRBV7-6, the J gene TRBJ2-7, with a tentative D call TRBD2 (5 bases). V lost 5 bases and J lost 0, with 8 bases in between. The CDR3 spans 13 residues. Per germline, CDR1 SGHVS and CDR2 FNYEAQ. The CDR3, as DNA: TGTGCCAGCAGCACTAGAAGCTCCTACGAGCAGTACTTC. It is translated as CASSTRSSYEQYF.

This rearrangement joins TRBV7-9 to TRBJ1-1, with D possibly being TRBD1 (6 bases). CDR1 is SEHNR, CDR2 FQNEAQ, per germline (reference sequence). The CDR3 is made up of 14 amino acids. Trimming removed 2 bases at V and 1 base at J, with 8 bases between. The CDR3 DNA reads as TGTGCCAGCAGCTTAAGGGGGTCGAACACTGAAGCTTTCTTT. Translating gives CASSLRGSNTEAFF.

The rearrangement joins TRBV27 to TRBJ2-5, with D perhaps TRBD2 (6 bases). CDR1 MNHEY and CDR2 SMNVEV come from the germline V gene (reference sequence). The CDR3 contains 13 residues. Trimming pared 4 bases from V and 5 bases from J, leaving 11 bases between. The CDR3 DNA reads as TGTGCCAGCAGTTCCAGGGCGGGGGAGACCCAGTACTTC. It specifies CASSSRAGETQYF.

The chain has TRBV27 and TRBJ1-1; TRBD1 is a possible D gene (6 bases). The CDR3 totals 17 residues. Looked up from germline, CDR1 is MNHEY and CDR2 is SMNVEV (reference sequence). Trimming stripped 1 base from V and 1 base from J, with 16 bases between. CDR3 in DNA: TGTGCCAGCAGTTTATACGCGTCAGGGGTCTCGAACACTGAAGCTTTCTTT. Encoded protein: CASSLYASGVSNTEAFF.

This clone was picked up a small number of times. V is TRBV6-5 and J is TRBJ2-7, with a possible D match to TRBD1 (6 bases). The CDR3 runs to 14 residues. Per the germline V gene, CDR1 is MNHEY and CDR2 is SVGAGI. The V end was cut by 0 bases, the J end by 3 bases, with 9 bases between. The CDR3 reads CASSYSNRDYEQYF. The CDR3 DNA sequence: TGTGCCAGCAGTTACTCTAACAGGGACTACGAGCAGTACTTC.

The chain joins TRBV19 to TRBJ1-1; the D gene is possibly TRBD1 (5 bases). Germline V gene sequence: CDR1 LNHDA, CDR2 SQIVND (reference sequence). This CDR3 has 12 residues. The V end was cut by 7 bases, the J end by 4 bases, with 10 bases between. The CDR3 spells CASKSGATEAFF. For the CDR3, the DNA is TGTGCCAGTAAGAGTGGGGCCACTGAAGCTTTCTTT.